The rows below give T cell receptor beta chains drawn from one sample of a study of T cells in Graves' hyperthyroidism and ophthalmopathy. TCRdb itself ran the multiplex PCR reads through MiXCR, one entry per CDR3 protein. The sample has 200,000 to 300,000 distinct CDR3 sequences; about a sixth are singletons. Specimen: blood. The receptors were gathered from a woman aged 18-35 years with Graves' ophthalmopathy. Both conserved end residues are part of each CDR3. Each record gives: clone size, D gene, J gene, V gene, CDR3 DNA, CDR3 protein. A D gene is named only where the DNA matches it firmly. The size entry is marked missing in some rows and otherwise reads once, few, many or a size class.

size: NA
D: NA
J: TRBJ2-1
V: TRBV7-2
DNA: TGTGCCAGCAGCTTAGCGGGGGGAGCAAACAATGAGCAGTTCTTC
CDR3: CASSLAGGANNEQFF

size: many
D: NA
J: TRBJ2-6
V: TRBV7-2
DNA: TGTGCCAGCAGCGGAACCGGGACCCTAGGCCCTCTCTCTGGGGCCAACGTCCTGACTTTC
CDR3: CASSGTGTLGPLSGANVLTF

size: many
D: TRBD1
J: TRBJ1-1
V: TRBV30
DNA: TGTGCCATCGAAAGGGGGCGGAACACTGAAGCTTTCTTT
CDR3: CAIERGRNTEAFF

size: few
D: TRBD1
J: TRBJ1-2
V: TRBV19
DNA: TGTGCCAGTAGTGCCGGACAGGGGCTCTATGGCTACACCTTC
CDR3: CASSAGQGLYGYTF

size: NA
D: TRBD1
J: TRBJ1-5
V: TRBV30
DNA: TGTGCCTGGGACAGGGGATTCAATCAGCCCCAGCATTTT
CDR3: CAWDRGFNQPQHF

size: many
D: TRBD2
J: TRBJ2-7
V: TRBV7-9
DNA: TGTGCCAGCAGCACGGGAGGCTCCTACGAGCAGTACTTC
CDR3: CASSTGGSYEQYF

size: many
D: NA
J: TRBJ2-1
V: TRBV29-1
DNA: TGCAGCGCTGGGGAAAGGGTCTACAATGAGCAGTTCTTC
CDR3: CSAGERVYNEQFF

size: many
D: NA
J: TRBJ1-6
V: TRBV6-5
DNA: TGTGCCAGCAGTTACGTCCGGGACGGGATTAATTCACCCCTCCACTTT
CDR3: CASSYVRDGINSPLHF

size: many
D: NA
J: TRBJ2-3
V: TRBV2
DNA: TGTGCCAGCAGTGCTACGAACACAGATACGCAGTATTTT
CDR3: CASSATNTDTQYF

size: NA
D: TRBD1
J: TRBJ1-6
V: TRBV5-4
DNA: TGTGCCAGCAGTTTGGACAGGGGGAACTCACCCCTCCACTTT
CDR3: CASSLDRGNSPLHF

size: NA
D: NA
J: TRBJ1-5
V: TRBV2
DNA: TGTGCCAGCAGCAAGGAAGCCCAGCCCCAGCATTTT
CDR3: CASSKEAQPQHF

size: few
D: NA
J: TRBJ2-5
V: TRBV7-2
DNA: TGTGCCAGCAGGATCGGGGAGACCCAGTACTTC
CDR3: CASRIGETQYF

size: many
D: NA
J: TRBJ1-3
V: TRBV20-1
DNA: TGCAGTGCTAGAGAAGCCAGGGACGGATCTGGAAACACCATATATTTT
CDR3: CSAREARDGSGNTIYF

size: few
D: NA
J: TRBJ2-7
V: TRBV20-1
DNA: TGCAGTGCTAGATCGGACATAAAACCCCCCTACGAGCAGTACTTC
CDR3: CSARSDIKPPYEQYF

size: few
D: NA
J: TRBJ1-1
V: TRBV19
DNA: TGTGCCAGTTATGAGGGGTTGAACACTGAAGCTTTCTTT
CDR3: CASYEGLNTEAFF

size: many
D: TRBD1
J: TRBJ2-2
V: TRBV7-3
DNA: TGTGCCAGCAGCTTAACTCCGGGACAGGGTCCCGGGGAGCTGTTTTTT
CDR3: CASSLTPGQGPGELFF

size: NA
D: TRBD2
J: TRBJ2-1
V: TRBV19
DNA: TGTGCCAGTAGTATTCAGCCTAGCGGGCTTATATACAATGAGCAGTTCTTC
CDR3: CASSIQPSGLIYNEQFF

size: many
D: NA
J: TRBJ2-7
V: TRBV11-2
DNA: TGTGCCAGCAGCGGGCCCTACGAGCAGTACTTC
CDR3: CASSGPYEQYF

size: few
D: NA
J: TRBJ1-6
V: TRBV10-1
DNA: TGCGCCAGCAGTGATGGGTATAATCCACCCCTCCACTTT
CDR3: CASSDGYNPPLHF

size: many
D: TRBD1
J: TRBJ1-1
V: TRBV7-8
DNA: TGTGCCAGCAGCTTAGCGTTGAACAGGGGGCAAAGTGAAGCTTTCTTT
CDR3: CASSLALNRGQSEAFF

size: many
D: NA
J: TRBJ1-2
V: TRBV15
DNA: TGTGCCACCAGCAGAGATCTCAGGGTCGGTGGCTACACCTTC
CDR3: CATSRDLRVGGYTF

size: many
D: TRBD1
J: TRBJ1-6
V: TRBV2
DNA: TGTGCCAGCAGTAAGGGACAGAATTATAATTCACCCCTCCACTTT
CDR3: CASSKGQNYNSPLHF

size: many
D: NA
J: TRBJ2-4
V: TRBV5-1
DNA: TGCGCCAGCAGCCTGGGACGGATCAAAAACATTCAGTACTTC
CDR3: CASSLGRIKNIQYF

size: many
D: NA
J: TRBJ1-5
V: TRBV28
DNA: TGTGCCAGCAGTTTACCGCGAACAGGTAATCAGCCCCAGCATTTT
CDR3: CASSLPRTGNQPQHF

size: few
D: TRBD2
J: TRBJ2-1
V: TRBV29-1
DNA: TGCAGCGTCTCCTACCCCGGGACTAGCGGGAGTACCCATGAGCAGTTCTTC
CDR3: CSVSYPGTSGSTHEQFF

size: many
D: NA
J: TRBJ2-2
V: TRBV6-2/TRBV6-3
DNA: TGTGCCAGCAGTTACACCCTTCGACAGGCGAACACCGGGGAGCTGTTTTTT
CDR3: CASSYTLRQANTGELFF

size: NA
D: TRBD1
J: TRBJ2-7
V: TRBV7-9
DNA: TGTGCCAGCAGCTTCAGCCGGGACAGGGGGCTTGGGCAGTACTTC
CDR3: CASSFSRDRGLGQYF

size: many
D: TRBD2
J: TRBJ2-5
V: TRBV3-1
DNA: TGTGCCAGCAGCCAAGACCGGGGGGGAAAGACCCAGTACTTC
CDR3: CASSQDRGGKTQYF

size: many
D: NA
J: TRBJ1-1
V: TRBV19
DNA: TGTGCCGGAGGGGACACCATCATGAACACTGAAGCTTTCTTT
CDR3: CAGGDTIMNTEAFF

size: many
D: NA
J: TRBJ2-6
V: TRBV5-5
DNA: TGTGCCAGCAGCTTGGATTTTGGGGGCTCTGGGGCCAACGTCCTGACTTTC
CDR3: CASSLDFGGSGANVLTF

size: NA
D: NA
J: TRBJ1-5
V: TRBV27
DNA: TGTGCCAGCAGTCCTAGGGTTGGCAGCAATCAGCCCCAGCATTTT
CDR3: CASSPRVGSNQPQHF

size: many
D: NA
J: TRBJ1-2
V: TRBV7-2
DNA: TGTGCCAGCAGCTCTTTGGGGAGTATTGGCTACACCTTC
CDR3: CASSSLGSIGYTF

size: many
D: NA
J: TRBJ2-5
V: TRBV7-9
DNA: TGTGCCAGCAGCTTACTTGGGGCAGGGGAGACCCAGTACTTC
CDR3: CASSLLGAGETQYF

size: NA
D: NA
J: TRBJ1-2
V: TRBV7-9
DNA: TGTGCCAGCAGCCCGAGCATTTCTAACTATGGCTACACCTTC
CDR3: CASSPSISNYGYTF

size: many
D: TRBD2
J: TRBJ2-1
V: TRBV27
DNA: TGTGCCAGCAGTTTACGGGGAGGGTCCTACAATGAGCAGTTCTTC
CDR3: CASSLRGGSYNEQFF

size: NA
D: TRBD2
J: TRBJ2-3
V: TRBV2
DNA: TGTGCCAGCAGTGAAGATACTAGCGGGGGGGCAGATACGCAGTATTTT
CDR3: CASSEDTSGGADTQYF

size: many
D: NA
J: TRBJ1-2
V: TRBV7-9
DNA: TGTGCCAGCAGCTCCTCCGGAGGGAGTGGCTACACCTTC
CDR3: CASSSSGGSGYTF

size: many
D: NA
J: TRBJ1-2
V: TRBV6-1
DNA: TGTGCCAGCAGTAGGACGGAATTCTATGGCTACACCTTC
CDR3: CASSRTEFYGYTF

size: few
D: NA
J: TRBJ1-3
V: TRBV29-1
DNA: TGCAGCGTTGAAGAACAGGGCGGAAACACCATATATTTT
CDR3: CSVEEQGGNTIYF

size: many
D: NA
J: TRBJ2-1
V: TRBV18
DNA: TGTGCCAGCTCACCAAGGGCCACCGTTAATAATGAGCAGTTCTTC
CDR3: CASSPRATVNNEQFF